Listed below are T cell receptor beta chains from one sample, sequenced in a study of CD8+CD57+ T cells in acquired aplastic anemia. Via MiXCR, TCRdb re-called the reads, giving one row per CDR3 protein. The data hold hundreds of thousands of distinct CDR3 sequences, with 45% to 70% observed a single time. Sequenced material: sorted CD4+, CD8+, or CD8+CD57+ T cells (not recorded which) from PBMCs. The receptors come from a human donor with severe aplastic anemia or a healthy control (not recorded which). Each CDR3 is given with its conserved first and last residue. Each record gives: clone size, V gene, D gene, J gene, CDR3 protein, CDR3 DNA. A D gene is named only where the DNA matches it firmly. Some rows have no size entry. The others give once, few or many, or a class for an expanded clone.

clone size: many
V gene: TRBV19
D gene: NA
J gene: TRBJ1-5
CDR3 protein: CASSIESGRAGLDQPQHF
CDR3 DNA: TGTGCCAGTAGTATAGAGAGTGGACGGGCAGGGCTTGATCAGCCCCAGCATTTT

clone size: NA
V gene: TRBV7-9
D gene: NA
J gene: TRBJ2-7
CDR3 protein: CASSTGSRSYEQYF
CDR3 DNA: TGTGCCAGCAGCACAGGATCCCGCTCCTACGAGCAGTACTTC

clone size: NA
V gene: TRBV10-3
D gene: TRBD1
J gene: TRBJ1-6
CDR3 protein: CAIKQGTDSPLHF
CDR3 DNA: TGTGCCATCAAACAGGGGACTGATTCGCCCCTCCACTTT

clone size: NA
V gene: TRBV5-1
D gene: TRBD1
J gene: TRBJ2-3
CDR3 protein: CASSPGQVETDTQYF
CDR3 DNA: TGCGCCAGCAGCCCGGGACAGGTCGAAACAGATACGCAGTATTTT

clone size: many
V gene: TRBV6-1
D gene: TRBD1
J gene: TRBJ1-5
CDR3 protein: CASSWDRDDQPQHF
CDR3 DNA: TGTGCCAGCAGTTGGGACAGGGATGATCAGCCCCAGCATTTT

clone size: many
V gene: TRBV4-2
D gene: TRBD1
J gene: TRBJ1-2
CDR3 protein: CASSIPGQGTSNYGYTF
CDR3 DNA: TGTGCCAGCAGCATACCGGGACAGGGAACCTCTAACTATGGCTACACCTTC

clone size: many
V gene: TRBV20-1
D gene: TRBD2
J gene: TRBJ2-1
CDR3 protein: CSARALAGSYNEQFF
CDR3 DNA: TGCAGTGCTAGAGCGCTAGCGGGGTCCTACAATGAGCAGTTCTTC

clone size: NA
V gene: TRBV9
D gene: NA
J gene: TRBJ2-5
CDR3 protein: CASSQGGTGEETQYF
CDR3 DNA: TGTGCCAGCAGCCAAGGGGGGACCGGAGAGGAGACCCAGTACTTC

clone size: NA
V gene: TRBV5-4
D gene: NA
J gene: TRBJ1-6
CDR3 protein: CASSTGKGFNSPLHF
CDR3 DNA: TGTGCCAGCAGCACTGGAAAGGGCTTTAATTCACCCCTCCACTTT

clone size: NA
V gene: TRBV2
D gene: NA
J gene: TRBJ2-7
CDR3 protein: CASSEGRVVNEQYF
CDR3 DNA: TGTGCCAGCAGTGAGGGCAGGGTGGTCAACGAGCAGTACTTC

clone size: NA
V gene: TRBV7-9
D gene: NA
J gene: TRBJ1-3
CDR3 protein: CASSLLASGENTIYF
CDR3 DNA: TGTGCCAGCAGCTTACTTGCGTCAGGGGAAAACACCATATATTTT

clone size: NA
V gene: TRBV20-1
D gene: NA
J gene: TRBJ2-3
CDR3 protein: CSVSTDTQYF
CDR3 DNA: TGCAGTGTAAGCACAGATACGCAGTATTTT